This is a list of T cell receptor beta chains from one sample in a study of blood T cells in healthy people across ages. Using its own MiXCR run on the 5' RACE reads, TCRdb lists one record per CDR3 protein. The sample holds roughly 800,000 distinct CDR3 sequences, 58% seen once. The source material was blood. The source is a man aged 25 to 40 in good health. The CDR3 runs from the conserved cysteine through the conserved F or W. A D gene is named only where the DNA matches it firmly. Clone sizes are given selectively: once, few, many, or a class where the clone is expanded.

few	TRBJ2-7	TRBV6-2/TRBV6-3	TRBD1	CASATGGPIYEQYF	TGTGCCAGCGCGACAGGGGGACCGATTTACGAGCAGTACTTC
-	TRBJ2-5	TRBV6-6	-	CASSYRGSEETQYF	TGTGCCAGCAGTTATAGGGGTTCAGAAGAGACCCAGTACTTC
few	TRBJ2-7	TRBV6-2/TRBV6-3	-	CASSYSHSYEQYF	TGTGCCAGCAGTTACTCGCACTCCTACGAGCAGTACTTC
-	TRBJ2-4	TRBV9	-	CASSAPGRPQNIQYF	TGTGCCAGCAGCGCACCTGGGCGGCCCCAAAACATTCAGTACTTC
-	TRBJ2-3	TRBV20-1	-	CSAPVPGGTDTQYF	TGCAGTGCCCCGGTCCCTGGGGGGACAGATACGCAGTATTTT
few	TRBJ2-7	TRBV5-1	-	CASSLGPLSAYEQYF	TGCGCCAGCAGCTTGGGACCTCTTTCGGCCTACGAGCAGTACTTC
-	TRBJ2-1	TRBV7-9	TRBD2	CASSSWSSGTFNEQFF	TGTGCCAGCAGCTCTTGGAGTAGCGGGACCTTTAATGAGCAGTTCTTC
-	TRBJ1-1	TRBV18	-	CASARVPTEAFF	TGTGCCAGCGCCAGGGTGCCCACTGAAGCTTTCTTT
-	TRBJ1-2	TRBV15	-	CATHDRGRDYGYTF	TGTGCCACCCACGACCGGGGGCGAGACTATGGCTACACCTTC
-	TRBJ2-6	TRBV7-2	-	CASSLRTSGVGANVLTF	TGTGCCAGCAGCTTAAGGACTTCGGGGGTCGGGGCCAACGTCCTGACTTTC